This T cell receptor beta chain stems from a study of T-cell reconstitution after alpha-beta-depleted transplantation in children. Findings and limits, study-wide: Reportedly, roughly two months post-transplant, alpha-beta T cells arose from several hundred expanded graft clones.

This clonotype appeared many times. Its target is unknown. Researchers prepared the TCRbeta library using unique molecular identifiers, the study reports. Each CDR3 protein is one row after TCRdb ran MiXCR on the PCR reads. Here the sample spans fewer than 550,000 distinct CDR3 sequences, roughly a tenth being singletons. This TCR derives from a child under 10 years old with inherited bone marrow failure, due to receive a stem cell transplant. The sequencing here drew on PBMCs, taken before TCRalphabeta/CD19-depleted stem cell transplant.

Here the CDR3 reads CASNPWRGGNTEAFF. The CDR3 coding sequence is TGTGCCAGCAACCCATGGAGGGGCGGGAACACTGAAGCTTTCTTT. J is TRBJ1-1 and V is TRBV7-9, with a weak D call TRBD1 (5 bases). Germline CDR1 SEHNR, CDR2 FQNEAQ (reference sequence). The length of the CDR3 is 15 residues. The germline V and J ends were trimmed by 7 bases and 1 base, with 16 bases remaining between them.